One T cell receptor (beta chain) is described in this entry. What antigen it recognizes has not been identified. Base quality data are lacking; no much larger clone is found one base away. The data were obtained in a study of blood T cell repertoires in COVID-19 (dated by TCRdb to 2018 to 2020). About the study as a whole: The collaborator samples originated in the United States, Italy and Spain and spanned the acute and convalescent phases of COVID-19. The prospective study material was composed of cDNA or gDNA derived from T cells, B-cell-depleted T cells, or PBMCs. The dataset comprised deeply sampled blood TCRbeta repertoires from subjects exposed to, actively infected with, or recovered from COVID-19. The repertoires were released in a freely available public database meant as a resource for research on the immune response to SARS-CoV-2. Samples were obtained from the ongoing ImmuneRACE study (first 160 participants) and from 950 to 1,500 subjects provided by 6 global collaborators. A de-identified subject ID, COVID-19 status, age in years and sex were almost always included in the sample metadata. Where available, HLA class I and class II types were taken from metadata supplied by the sample provider and were not determined by assay-based typing. The full study reports these points: The amount of clinical and demographic metadata varied by source and participant and was provided uncurated.

TCRbeta CDR3 regions were amplified from genomic DNA using the immunoSEQ Assay, a bias-controlled multiplex PCR. Processing in the source paper ran as follows. Nucleated cell counts per sample were estimated from amplification of reference gene primers within the assay. To quantify the absolute abundance of each unique TCRbeta CDR3 rearrangement, sequence reads were collapsed and filtered. Productive Simpson clonality was computed per sample as the square root of Simpson's diversity index over productive rearrangements. Not all clones reach the TCRdb copy of this immuneACCESS table, which keeps in-frame sequences only. Checked studies attribute under half of the gap to unresolved V genes and leave the rest unexplained. V and J calls and clone size are those listed in that table; D and trimming were worked out from the DNA. This sample has 57,000 or so clones in its table, and 60% to 85% of those were observed once. Over 20% of the sample goes to the ten largest clones.

Collaborating institutions collected whole blood in K2EDTA tubes following their own protocols. Collaborator samples were shipped for TCRbeta analysis as frozen whole blood, isolated PBMCs, or DNA extracted from either sample type. CDR1 MNHEY and CDR2 SMNVEV were looked up in the germline V gene (reference sequence). The CDR3 has 16 amino acids, counting the end cysteine and phenylalanine. CDR3 DNA is the only sequence kept; it has 48 bases, read in frame from the first base. Trimming accounts for 5 bases at V and 1 base at J, while the number of junction bases matched to no gene is 7. The receptor comes from a man in his fifties or sixties with active or convalescent COVID-19. The rearrangement combines TRBV27 with TRBJ2-4; TRBD2 agrees with 8 junctional bases. Material: peripheral blood. The nucleotide sequence reads TGTGCCAGCAGTCGAGGGAGCGGGAGCGCCAAAAACATTCAGTACTTC. Its protein is CASSRGSGSAKNIQYF.